The 31 T cell receptor beta chains in this list originate from one sample, sequenced in a study of breast tumors, draining lymph nodes, adjacent tissues. Samples came from axillary lymph nodes draining the breast cancer. Via MiXCR, TCRdb re-called the multiplex PCR reads, giving one row per CDR3 protein. The sample records about 300,000 distinct CDR3 sequences, about 30% being singletons. The specimen sequenced was axillary lymph node tissue. Receptors were obtained from a female donor with breast cancer. Some clones in this sample may be carry-over from other donors' samples.

The chain uses TRBV7-9 and TRBJ1-1, with 9 bases aligning to TRBD1. V was clipped by 5 bases and J by 3 bases; unmatched bases: 4. Per the germline V gene, CDR1 is SEHNR and CDR2 is FQNEAQ (reference sequence). The CDR3 extends over 14 amino acids. The CDR3 protein is CASSRDRVYTEAFF. The CDR3 coding sequence is TGTGCCAGCAGCAGGGACAGGGTGTACACTGAAGCTTTCTTT.

Ten or more counts support this clonotype. This chain uses TRBV6-2 or TRBV6-3 with TRBJ1-5; 7 positions match TRBD1. Germline V CDR1 and CDR2: MNHEY, SVGEGT. V dropped 6 bases and J dropped 4; count of bases not matched to a gene: 6. This CDR3 contains 14 residues. The CDR3 loop reads CASSPTGRNQPQHF. The CDR3 bases are TGTGCCAGCAGCCCGACAGGGCGGAATCAGCCCCAGCATTTT.

To note about this clonotype: It may be a read error: a sequence one base away is much more abundant. The rearrangement joins TRBV5-4 to TRBJ2-3, with 8 positions matching TRBD2. The CDR3 loop spans 17 amino acids. J was trimmed by 4 bases and V by 4 bases; bases with no gene match: 14. The germline V gene encodes CDR1 SGHNT and CDR2 YYREEE (reference sequence). CDR3 amino acids: CASSAPLPAGEADTQYF. DNA for the CDR3: TGTGCCAGCAGCGCTCCCCTACCAGCGGGAGAGGCAGATACGCAGTATTTT.

The rearrangement joins TRBV30 to TRBJ2-1, with TRBD2 as a possible D gene (5 bases). The length of the CDR3 is 13 residues. In germline, CDR1 is GTSNPN, CDR2 SVGIG (reference sequence). The V gene lost 1 base and the J gene lost 9 bases, with 13 bases spanning the gap. This CDR3 is CAWSGNPSIEQFF. The CDR3 nucleotides are TGTGCCTGGAGTGGAAATCCTAGCATTGAGCAGTTCTTC.

The chain joins TRBV11-3 to TRBJ1-6; 8 positions agree with TRBD1. J was trimmed by 9 bases and V by 6 bases; bases with no gene match: 4. The germline V gene has CDR1 SGHNT and CDR2 YENEEA. This CDR3 has 13 amino acids. CDR3 sequence reads: CASRSRGRSPLHF. DNA for the CDR3: TGTGCCAGCAGGTCCAGGGGGCGTTCACCCCTCCACTTT.

The CDR3 region is CASSSGGLGEKLFF. Here the CDR3 DNA reads TGTGCCAGCAGCTCGGGGGGGCTGGGCGAAAAACTGTTTTTT. The gene calls are TRBV7-6 and TRBJ1-4; D perhaps matches TRBD1 (6 bases). The CDR3 has 14 residues. In germline, CDR1 is SGHVS, CDR2 FNYEAQ. With 4 bases removed from V and 8 bases from J, the gap between germline ends came to 14 bases.

The chain carries TRBV6-2 or TRBV6-3 and TRBJ1-4; the D is unclear. There are 16 residues in the CDR3. Germline V gene lookup returns CDR1 MNHEY and CDR2 SVGEGT. The V and J ends lost 2 bases and 2 bases respectively, with 12 bases between them. The DNA of the CDR3 is TGTGCCAGCAGTTACGTTGCCGGAAAGACTAATGAAAAACTGTTTTTT. Its protein is CASSYVAGKTNEKLFF.

J is TRBJ1-2 and V is TRBV7-3; TRBD1 matches at 8 bases. The CDR3 has 15 residues. Germline V lookup: CDR1 SGHTA, CDR2 FQGTGA. V shed 6 bases, J shed 7 bases, and the junction held 13 bases outside the gene matches. The CDR3 DNA follows: TGTGCCAGCAGATCTGACCCCGGACAGGGACGTGGCTACACCTTC. Encoded protein: CASRSDPGQGRGYTF. Combining the CDR3 with reference TRBV7-3 and TRBJ1-2 gives the whole variable domain GAGVSQTPSNKVTEKGKYVELRCDPISGHTALYWYRQSLGQGPEFLIYFQGTGAADDSGLPNDRFFAVRPEGSVSTLKIQRTERGDSAVYLCASRSDPGQGRGYTFGSGTRLTVV.

The sample holds many counts of this clonotype. The DNA for the CDR3 is TGTGCCAGTAGTATCACTAGCGGGACCGGGGAGCTGTTTTTT. Protein sequence: CASSITSGTGELFF. This chain joins TRBV19 and TRBJ2-2, with TRBD2 identical over 9 bases. The CDR3 is made up of 14 amino acids. Trimming took 3 bases from V and 5 from J; bases not matched to a gene: 1. The germline V gene has CDR1 LNHDA and CDR2 SQIVND (reference sequence).

In its sample, this clonotype was seen many times. The chain is built from TRBV11-3 and TRBJ2-2; 8 bases fit TRBD1. The germline V gene has CDR1 SGHNT and CDR2 YENEEA. The V segment lost 2 bases and the J segment 7 bases; nucleotides outside the gene matches: 6. There are 15 residues in the CDR3. The CDR3 reads CASSLRTGSSGELFF. The CDR3 DNA reads TGTGCCAGCAGCTTAAGGACAGGGTCGAGCGGGGAGCTGTTTTTT.

Of note for this clonotype: The CDR3 ends on some other residue instead of the conserved phenylalanine or tryptophan, so this is likely a read error. The chain recombines TRBV20-1 with TRBJ1-5; unclear D gene. The length of the CDR3 is 15 residues. V was clipped by 1 base and J by 3 bases, with 13 bases between them. The germline V gene encodes CDR1 DFQATT and CDR2 SNEGSKA (reference sequence). The CDR3 is CSARVVGPHNQPQHG. The CDR3 coding sequence is TGCAGTGCTAGAGTGGTCGGACCCCACAATCAGCCCCAGCATGGT.

The V call is TRBV12-3 or TRBV12-4, the J call TRBJ1-1, with D maybe TRBD1 (5 bases). CDR3 length equals 15 residues. This CDR3 is CASGLGRGSNPEAFF. CDR3 sequence (DNA): TGTGCTAGTGGTTTGGGCCGGGGCTCAAACCCTGAAGCTTTCTTT.

This clonotype was counted many times. The V gene is TRBV20-1, the J gene TRBJ1-1, with D uncertain. This CDR3 comprises 12 residues. Germline values: CDR1 DFQATT, CDR2 SNEGSKA (reference sequence). V was trimmed by 2 bases and J by 1 base, leaving 5 bases between them. The CDR3 is CSARPANTEAFF. DNA for the CDR3: TGCAGTGCTAGACCAGCGAACACTGAAGCTTTCTTT.

This clonotype showed up just a few times. The chain is built from TRBV6-2 or TRBV6-3 and TRBJ2-1, with 7 bases aligning to TRBD1. The CDR3 is 14 amino acids. Germline lookup yields CDR1 MNHEY and CDR2 SVGEGT. V lost 8 bases to trimming and J lost 0 bases; unmatched junction nucleotides: 4. The CDR3 nucleotides read TGTGCCAGCGGCCGGACAGGCTCCTACAATGAGCAGTTCTTC. Protein sequence: CASGRTGSYNEQFF.

The V and J genes are TRBV5-5 and TRBJ2-3, with D perhaps given as TRBD1 or TRBD2 (5 bases each). Per germline, CDR1 SGHKS and CDR2 YYEKEE (reference sequence). The V end lost 0 bases, the J end lost 3 bases, and 17 bases lay between the germline ends. The CDR3 is 17 amino acids. The CDR3 reads CASSLGESRGYTDTQYF. The CDR3 DNA is TGTGCCAGCAGCTTGGGGGAGTCTAGGGGATATACAGATACGCAGTATTTT. Based on the CDR3 plus reference TRBV5-5 and TRBJ2-3, the full variable domain is DAGVTQSPTHLIKTRGQQVTLRCSPISGHKSVSWYQQVLGQGPQFIFQYYEKEERGRGNFPDRFSARQFPNYSSELNVNALLLGDSALYLCASSLGESRGYTDTQYFGPGTRLTVL.

This clonotype was observed a handful of times. The chain is built from TRBV5-1 and TRBJ2-1, with D perhaps being TRBD1 or TRBD2 (6 bases each). Germline V gives CDR1 SGHRS, CDR2 YFSETQ. The V end was cut by 5 bases, the J end by 3 bases, with 9 bases between. CDR3 length: 13 amino acids. DNA of the CDR3: TGCGCCAGCAGAGAGGGGGGCTACAATGAGCAGTTCTTC. Translating gives CASREGGYNEQFF.

This clonotype was found many times. V is TRBV5-6 and J is TRBJ2-5; the D gene is possibly TRBD2 (5 bases). The CDR3 spans 15 residues. Germline CDR1 reads SGHDT; CDR2 reads YYEEEE. V dropped 0 bases and J dropped 1 base, with 10 bases sitting between them. CDR3 sequence reads: CASSLGTGIQETQYF. The CDR3 DNA follows: TGTGCCAGCAGCTTGGGGACTGGCATCCAAGAGACCCAGTACTTC.

This sequence joins TRBV18 and TRBJ2-7; D remains unclear. Germline V CDR1 and CDR2: KGHSH, LQKENI. V gave up 5 bases and J gave up 4 bases, with 6 bases separating them. This CDR3 has 11 amino acids. The DNA for the CDR3 is TGTGCCAGCTCAGCAAAATACGAGCAGTACTTC. Amino acid sequence: CASSAKYEQYF.

This clonotype was counted many times. CDR3 coding DNA: TGCAGCGTTGTCGGGACTAGCGGGACCCAAGAGACCCAGTACTTC. It translates to CSVVGTSGTQETQYF. The chain joins TRBV29-1 to TRBJ2-5; 13 bases map to TRBD2. Losses at the gene ends were 4 bases for V and 1 base for J; bases not matched to a gene: 3. Germline-derived CDR1 and CDR2 are SQVTM and ANQGSEA. CDR3 length: 15 amino acids.

CDR3 nucleotide sequence: TGTGCCAGCAGTCTTACCCTGACAGGGTTCTATGGCTACACCTTC. It codes for CASSLTLTGFYGYTF. This rearrangement joins TRBV28 to TRBJ1-2, with TRBD1 matching 7 bases. Germline lookup yields CDR1 MDHEN and CDR2 SYDVKM. This CDR3 spans 15 amino acids. Losses at the gene ends were 5 bases for V and 4 bases for J; bases not matched to a gene: 10.

This clonotype was found many times. The V and J genes are TRBV19 and TRBJ2-3; D might be TRBD1 (5 bases). Trimming left V 3 bases short and J 1 base short, with 14 bases between. This CDR3 is built from 16 residues. Germline lookup yields CDR1 LNHDA and CDR2 SQIVND (reference sequence). The CDR3 is CASSILEGVGTDTQYF. As DNA, the CDR3 is TGTGCCAGTAGTATTCTGGAAGGGGTCGGCACAGATACGCAGTATTTT.

This clonotype was observed many times. J is TRBJ1-5 and V is TRBV10-3; 10 bases align to TRBD1. The J segment lost 6 bases and the V segment lost 2 bases, leaving 7 bases of the junction unmatched. CDR3 size: 16 residues. Germline V gives CDR1 ENHRY, CDR2 SYGVKD. CDR3 in DNA: TGTGCCATCAGTGAGCCGGGACAGGGGTCGAGTCAGCCCCAGCATTTT. Protein sequence: CAISEPGQGSSQPQHF.

This clonotype has at least ten counts. V is TRBV4-1 and J is TRBJ2-5; D is unclear. V lost 3 bases to trimming and J lost 5 bases, with 13 bases between them. Germline V gene lookup returns CDR1 MGHRA and CDR2 YSYEKL. The CDR3 loop spans 14 amino acids. This chain's CDR3 is CASSQEGDWETQYF. The CDR3 DNA reads as TGCGCCAGCAGCCAGGAAGGAGACTGGGAGACCCAGTACTTC.

The table lists this clonotype with many counts. At one of its ends the junction is not consistent with the germline gene, which may arise from a read error. DNA for the CDR3: TGTGCTAGCAGCTTAACAGCCGGGACTAGCGGGAGTAGTGAGCAGTTCTTC. Amino acids: CASSLTAGTSGSSEQFF. The V and J genes are TRBV7-7 and TRBJ2-1; 14 bases are shared with TRBD2. CDR1 is SSHAT and CDR2 is FNYEAQ in the germline V gene (reference sequence). CDR3 length equals 17 residues.

This clonotype has ten or more counts. CDR3 sequence reads: CASSLGEEQPQHF. The CDR3 DNA reads as TGTGCCAGCAGTTTGGGGGAGGAGCAGCCCCAGCATTTT. The chain couples TRBV12-3 or TRBV12-4 to TRBJ1-5; maybe TRBD1 (5 bases). The V and J ends lost 3 bases and 7 bases respectively, with 10 bases between them. The CDR3 runs 13 residues.

This chain joins TRBV27 and TRBJ2-7; tentative D call: TRBD2 (5 bases). V lost 0 bases to trimming and J lost 6 bases, with 9 bases between them. This CDR3 has 13 residues. Germline loops: CDR1 MNHEY, CDR2 SMNVEV (reference sequence). The CDR3 protein is CASSLSGVAEQYF. In DNA form, the CDR3 reads TGTGCCAGCAGTTTATCGGGAGTAGCCGAGCAGTACTTC.

This chain's CDR3 is CASSTGQDSTDTQYF. CDR3 DNA sequence: TGTGCCAGTAGTACGGGACAGGATTCCACAGATACGCAGTATTTT. The gene calls are TRBV19 and TRBJ2-3; TRBD1 matches 8 bases. V shed 4 bases and J 2 bases; nucleotides not matched to a gene: 5. CDR1 and CDR2 (germline): LNHDA, SQIVND (reference sequence). The CDR3 extends over 15 amino acids.

V usage is TRBV7-8 and J usage is TRBJ2-3, with 9 bases that match TRBD2. Germline assignment: CDR1 SGHVS and CDR2 FQNEAQ. The CDR3 totals 16 residues. J lost 11 bases, V lost 1 base, and 13 bases had no gene match. CDR3 nucleotide sequence: TGTGCCAGCAGCTTAGTAGCGGGACTAGCTTACAATGAGCAGTATTTT. This codes for CASSLVAGLAYNEQYF. The full variable domain, its missing parts supplied by reference TRBV7-8 and TRBJ2-3, is GAGVSQSPRYKVAKRGQDVALRCDPISGHVSLFWYQQALGQGPEFLTYFQNEAQLDKSGLPSDRFFAERPEGSVSTLKIQRTQQEDSAVYLCASSLVAGLAYNEQYFGPGTRLTVL.

This clonotype has only a few counts. Here the CDR3 reads CASSQQSPSFGGLRNEKLFF. CDR3 nucleotide sequence: TGCGCCAGCAGCCAACAGTCCCCGTCCTTCGGAGGACTGCGGAATGAAAAACTGTTTTTT. The chain combines TRBV4-1 with TRBJ1-4; D call uncertain. The germline V gene has CDR1 MGHRA and CDR2 YSYEKL. The germline V and J ends were trimmed by 2 bases and 5 bases, with 27 bases remaining between them. The CDR3 runs to 20 residues.

This clonotype has a count of ten or more. V usage is TRBV20-1 and J usage is TRBJ2-7; TRBD2 agrees at 10 bases. Germline CDR1 DFQATT, CDR2 SNEGSKA (reference sequence). The CDR3 covers 15 residues. Losses at the gene ends were 0 bases for V and 2 bases for J; bases not matched to a gene: 4. CDR3 sequence (DNA): TGCAGTGCTAGAGAAGGAGCGGGAGGGCCCTACGAGCAGTACTTC. Translating it yields CSAREGAGGPYEQYF.

This clonotype was recorded at least ten times. The V call is TRBV5-6, the J call TRBJ2-6, with TRBD2 as a possible D gene (8 bases). The germline V gene encodes CDR1 SGHDT and CDR2 YYEEEE. This CDR3 spans 14 amino acids. The V and J ends lost 9 bases and 9 bases respectively, with 19 bases between them. CDR3 in amino acids: CATTGRGLVNVLTF. For the CDR3, the DNA is TGTGCCACCACCGGGAGGGGGCTCGTCAACGTCCTGACTTTC.